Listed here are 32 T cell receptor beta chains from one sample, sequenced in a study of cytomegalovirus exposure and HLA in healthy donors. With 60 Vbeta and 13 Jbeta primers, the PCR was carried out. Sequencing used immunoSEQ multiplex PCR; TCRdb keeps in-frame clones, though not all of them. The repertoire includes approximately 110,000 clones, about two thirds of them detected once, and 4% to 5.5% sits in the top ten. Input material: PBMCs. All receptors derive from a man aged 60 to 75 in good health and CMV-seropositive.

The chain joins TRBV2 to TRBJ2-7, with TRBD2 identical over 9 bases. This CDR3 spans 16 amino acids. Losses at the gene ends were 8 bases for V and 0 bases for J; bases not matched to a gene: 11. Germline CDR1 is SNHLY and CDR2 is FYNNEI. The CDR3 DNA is TGTGCCAGCGTGGGGACTAGCTCCTACAGCTCCTACGAGCAGTACTTC. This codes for CASVGTSSYSSYEQYF.

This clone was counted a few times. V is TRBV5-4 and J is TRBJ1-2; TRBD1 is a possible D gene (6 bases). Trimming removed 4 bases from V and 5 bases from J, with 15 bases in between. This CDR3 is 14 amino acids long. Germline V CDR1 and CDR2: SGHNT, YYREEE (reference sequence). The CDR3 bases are TGTGCCAGCAGCGCCCCAAGGGGGTCTTATGGCTACACCTTC. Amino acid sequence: CASSAPRGSYGYTF.

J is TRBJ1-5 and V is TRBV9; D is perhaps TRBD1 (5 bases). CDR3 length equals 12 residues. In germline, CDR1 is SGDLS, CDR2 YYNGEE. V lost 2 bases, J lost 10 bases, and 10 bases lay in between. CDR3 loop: CASSVGTGPQHF. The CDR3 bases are TGTGCCAGCAGCGTCGGGACTGGCCCCCAGCATTTT.

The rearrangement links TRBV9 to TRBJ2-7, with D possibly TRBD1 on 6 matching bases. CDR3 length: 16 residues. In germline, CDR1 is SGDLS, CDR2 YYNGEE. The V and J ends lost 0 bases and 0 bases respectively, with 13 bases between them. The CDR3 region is CASSVEWGHSSYEQYF. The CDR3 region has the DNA TGTGCCAGCAGCGTAGAGTGGGGACACAGCTCCTACGAGCAGTACTTC.

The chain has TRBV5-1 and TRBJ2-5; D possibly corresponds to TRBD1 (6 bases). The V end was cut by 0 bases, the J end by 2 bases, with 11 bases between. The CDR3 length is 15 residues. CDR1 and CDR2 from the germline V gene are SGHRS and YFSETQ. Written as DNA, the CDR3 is TGCGCCAGCAGCTTGGTCGGGACAAGACAAGAGACCCAGTACTTC. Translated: CASSLVGTRQETQYF.

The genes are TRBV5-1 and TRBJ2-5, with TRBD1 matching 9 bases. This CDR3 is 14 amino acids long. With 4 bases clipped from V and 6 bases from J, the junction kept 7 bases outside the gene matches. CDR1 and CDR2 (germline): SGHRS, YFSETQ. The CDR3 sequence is CASSGDRGSKTQYF. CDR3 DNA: TGCGCCAGCAGCGGAGACAGGGGGTCTAAGACCCAGTACTTC.

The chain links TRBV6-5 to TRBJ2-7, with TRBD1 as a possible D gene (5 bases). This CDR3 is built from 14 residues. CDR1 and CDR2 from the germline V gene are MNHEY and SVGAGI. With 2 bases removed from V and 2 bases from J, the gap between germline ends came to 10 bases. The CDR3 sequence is CASSYQRGPYEQYF. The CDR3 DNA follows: TGTGCCAGCAGTTACCAAAGGGGTCCCTACGAGCAGTACTTC.

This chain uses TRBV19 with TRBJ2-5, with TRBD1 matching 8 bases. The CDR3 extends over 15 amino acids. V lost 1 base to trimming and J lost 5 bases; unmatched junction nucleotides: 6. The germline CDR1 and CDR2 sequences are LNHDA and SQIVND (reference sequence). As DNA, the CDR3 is TGTGCCAGTAGTATAGCCCGGGACAGGCCGGAGACCCAGTACTTC. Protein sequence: CASSIARDRPETQYF.

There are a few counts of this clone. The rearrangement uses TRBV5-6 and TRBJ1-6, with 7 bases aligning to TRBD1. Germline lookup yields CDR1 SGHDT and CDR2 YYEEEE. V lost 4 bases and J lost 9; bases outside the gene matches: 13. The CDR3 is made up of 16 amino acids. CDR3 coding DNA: TGTGCCAGCAGCCACAGACAGGGATGGGTGGGTTCACCCCTCCACTTT. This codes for CASSHRQGWVGSPLHF.

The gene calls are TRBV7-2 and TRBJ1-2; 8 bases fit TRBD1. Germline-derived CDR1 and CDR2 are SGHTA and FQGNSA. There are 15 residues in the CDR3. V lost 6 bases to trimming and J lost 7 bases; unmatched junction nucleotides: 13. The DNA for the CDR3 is TGTGCCAGCAGTCTTAAAGGACAGGGTGCTAGTGGCTACACCTTC. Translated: CASSLKGQGASGYTF.

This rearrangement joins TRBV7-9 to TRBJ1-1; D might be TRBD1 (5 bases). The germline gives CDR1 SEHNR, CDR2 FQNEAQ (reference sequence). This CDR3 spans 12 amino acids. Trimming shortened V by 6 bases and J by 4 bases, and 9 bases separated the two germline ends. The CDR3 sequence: CASRGEATEAFF. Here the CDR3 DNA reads TGTGCCAGCAGGGGGGAGGCCACTGAAGCTTTCTTT.

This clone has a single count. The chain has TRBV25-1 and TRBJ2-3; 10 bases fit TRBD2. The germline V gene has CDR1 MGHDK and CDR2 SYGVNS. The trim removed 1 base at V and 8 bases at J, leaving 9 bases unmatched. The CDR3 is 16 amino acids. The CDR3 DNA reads TGTGCCAGCAGTGAATTGCCAGCGGGGGGGCGAGGTACGCAGTATTTT. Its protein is CASSELPAGGRGTQYF.

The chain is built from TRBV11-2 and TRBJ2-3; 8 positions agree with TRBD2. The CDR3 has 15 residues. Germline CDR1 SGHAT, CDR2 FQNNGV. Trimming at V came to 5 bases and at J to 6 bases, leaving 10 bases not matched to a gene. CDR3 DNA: TGTGCCAGCAGCCGGGGGGGACTGATCACGGATACGCAGTATTTT. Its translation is CASSRGGLITDTQYF. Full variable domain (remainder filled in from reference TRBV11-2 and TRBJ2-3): EAGVAQSPRYKIIEKRQSVAFWCNPISGHATLYWYQQILGQGPKLLIQFQNNGVVDDSQLPKDRFSAERLKGVDSTLKIQPAKLEDSAVYLCASSRGGLITDTQYFGPGTRLTVL.

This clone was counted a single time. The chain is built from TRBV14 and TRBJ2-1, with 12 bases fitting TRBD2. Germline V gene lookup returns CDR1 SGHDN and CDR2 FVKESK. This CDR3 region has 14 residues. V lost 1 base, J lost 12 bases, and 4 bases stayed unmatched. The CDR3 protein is CASSQGTSGATQFF. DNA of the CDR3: TGTGCCAGCAGCCAAGGGACTAGCGGGGCAACGCAGTTCTTC.

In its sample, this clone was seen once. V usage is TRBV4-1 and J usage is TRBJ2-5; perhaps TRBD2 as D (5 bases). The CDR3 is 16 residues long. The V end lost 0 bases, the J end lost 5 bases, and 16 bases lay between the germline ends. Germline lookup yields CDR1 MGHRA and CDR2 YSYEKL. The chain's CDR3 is CASSQERHGGLETQYF. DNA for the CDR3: TGCGCCAGCAGCCAAGAGAGGCACGGAGGCCTGGAGACCCAGTACTTC.

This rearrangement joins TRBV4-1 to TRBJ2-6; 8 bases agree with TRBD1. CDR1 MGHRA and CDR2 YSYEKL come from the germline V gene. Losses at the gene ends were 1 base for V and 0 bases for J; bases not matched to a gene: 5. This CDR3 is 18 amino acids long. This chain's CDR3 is CASSQAGTGISGANVLTF. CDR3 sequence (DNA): TGCGCCAGCAGCCAAGCCGGGACAGGCATCTCTGGGGCCAACGTCCTGACTTTC.

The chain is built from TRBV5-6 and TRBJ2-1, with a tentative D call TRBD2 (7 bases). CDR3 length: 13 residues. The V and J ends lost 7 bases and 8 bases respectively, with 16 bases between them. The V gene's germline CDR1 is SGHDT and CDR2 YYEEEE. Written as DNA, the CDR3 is TGTGCCAGCGCGGGGGCCCGTGGAGATGAGCAGTTCTTC. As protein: CASAGARGDEQFF. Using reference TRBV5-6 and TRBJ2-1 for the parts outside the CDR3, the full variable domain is DAGVTQSPTHLIKTRGQQVTLRCSPKSGHDTVSWYQQALGQGPQFIFQYYEEEERQRGNFPDRFSGHQFPNYSSELNVNALLLGDSALYLCASAGARGDEQFFGPGTRLTVL.

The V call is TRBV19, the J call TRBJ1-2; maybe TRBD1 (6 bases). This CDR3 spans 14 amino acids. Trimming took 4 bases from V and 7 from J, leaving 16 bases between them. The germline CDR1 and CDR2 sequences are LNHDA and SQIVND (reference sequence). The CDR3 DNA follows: TGTGCCAGTAGTACCCAACAGGGAAGCCGTGGCTACACCTTC. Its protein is CASSTQQGSRGYTF.

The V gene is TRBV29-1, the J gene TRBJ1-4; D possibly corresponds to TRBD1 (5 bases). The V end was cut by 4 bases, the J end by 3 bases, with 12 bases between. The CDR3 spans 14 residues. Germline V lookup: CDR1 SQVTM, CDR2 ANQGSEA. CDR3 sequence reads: CSVGQGLPNEKLFF. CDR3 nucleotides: TGCAGCGTTGGGCAGGGCTTACCTAATGAAAAACTGTTTTTT.

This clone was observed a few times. CDR3 DNA sequence: TGTGCCAGCAGTGCCTTAGGGACTAGCAATGAGCAGTTCTTC. It yields the protein CASSALGTSNEQFF. The V and J genes are TRBV2 and TRBJ2-1, with TRBD2 matching 8 bases. CDR1 is SNHLY, CDR2 FYNNEI, per germline. V was pared by 4 bases and J by 6 bases, with 5 bases of the junction left unmatched. The CDR3 sequence is 14 residues long. The full variable domain, completed using reference TRBV2 and TRBJ2-1, is EPEVTQTPSHQVTQMGQEVILRCVPISNHLYFYWYRQILGQKVEFLVSFYNNEISEKSEIFDDQFSVERPDGSNFTLKIRSTKLEDSAMYFCASSALGTSNEQFFGPGTRLTVL.

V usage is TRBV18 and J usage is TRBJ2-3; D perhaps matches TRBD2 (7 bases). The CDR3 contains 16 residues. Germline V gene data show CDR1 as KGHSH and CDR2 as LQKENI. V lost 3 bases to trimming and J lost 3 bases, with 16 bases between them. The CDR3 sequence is CASSPTTAGATDTQYF. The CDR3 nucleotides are TGTGCCAGCTCACCGACAACCGCGGGGGCTACAGATACGCAGTATTTT. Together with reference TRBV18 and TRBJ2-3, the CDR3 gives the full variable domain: NAGVMQNPRHLVRRRGQEARLRCSPMKGHSHVYWYRQLPEEGLKFMVYLQKENIIDESGMPKERFSAEFPKEGPSILRIQQVVRGDSAAYFCASSPTTAGATDTQYFGPGTRLTVL.

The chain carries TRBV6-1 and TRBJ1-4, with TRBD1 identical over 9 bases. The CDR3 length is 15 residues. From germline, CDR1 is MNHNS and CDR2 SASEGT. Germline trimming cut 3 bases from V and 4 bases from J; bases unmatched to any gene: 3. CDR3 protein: CASSEPGQGNEKLFF. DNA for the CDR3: TGTGCCAGCAGTGAGCCGGGACAGGGTAATGAAAAACTGTTTTTT.

The CDR3 bases are TGTGCCACCAGCAGAGATCGGGGTTATGAGCAGTTCTTC. This encodes CATSRDRGYEQFF. The chain employs TRBV15 and TRBJ2-1; perhaps TRBD2 as D (5 bases). The CDR3 extends over 13 amino acids. Per the germline V gene, CDR1 is LNHNV and CDR2 is YYDKDF (reference sequence). V was cut by 0 bases and J by 8 bases, with 8 bases left in between.

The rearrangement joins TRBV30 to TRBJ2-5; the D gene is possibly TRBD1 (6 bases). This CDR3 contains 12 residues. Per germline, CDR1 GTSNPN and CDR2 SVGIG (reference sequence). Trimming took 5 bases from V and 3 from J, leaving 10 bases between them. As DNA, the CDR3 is TGTGCCTGGGACACAGGGAAAGAGACCCAGTACTTC. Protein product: CAWDTGKETQYF.

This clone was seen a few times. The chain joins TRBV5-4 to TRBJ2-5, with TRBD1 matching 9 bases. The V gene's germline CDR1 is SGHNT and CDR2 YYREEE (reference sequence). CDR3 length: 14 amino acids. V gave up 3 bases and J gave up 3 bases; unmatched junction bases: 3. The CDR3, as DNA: TGTGCCAGCAGCTCCGGGACAGGGAAAGAGACCCAGTACTTC. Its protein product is CASSSGTGKETQYF. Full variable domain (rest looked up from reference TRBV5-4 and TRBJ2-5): ETGVTQSPTHLIKTRGQQVTLRCSSQSGHNTVSWYQQALGQGPQFIFQYYREEENGRGNFPPRFSGLQFPNYSSELNVNALELDDSALYLCASSSGTGKETQYFGPGTRLLVL.

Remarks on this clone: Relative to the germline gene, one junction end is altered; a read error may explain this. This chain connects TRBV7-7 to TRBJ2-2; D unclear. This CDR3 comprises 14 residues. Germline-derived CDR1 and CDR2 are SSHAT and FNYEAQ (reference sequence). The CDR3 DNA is TGTGCTAGCAGCTTAGAGCGGAACACCGGGGAGCTGTTTTTT. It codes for CASSLERNTGELFF. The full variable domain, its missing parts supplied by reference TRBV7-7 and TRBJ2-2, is GAGVSQSPRYKVTKRGQDVTLRCDPISSHATLYWYQQALGQGPEFLTYFNYEAQPDKSGLPSDRFSAERPEGSISTLTIQRTEQRDSAMYRCASSLERNTGELFFGEGSRLTVL.

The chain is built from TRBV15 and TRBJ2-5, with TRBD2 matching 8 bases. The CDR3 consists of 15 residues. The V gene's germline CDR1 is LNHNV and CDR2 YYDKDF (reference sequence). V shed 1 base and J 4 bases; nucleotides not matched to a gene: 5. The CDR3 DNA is TGTGCCACCAGCAGAGTGACTAGCGTAGGAGAGACCCAGTACTTC. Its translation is CATSRVTSVGETQYF.

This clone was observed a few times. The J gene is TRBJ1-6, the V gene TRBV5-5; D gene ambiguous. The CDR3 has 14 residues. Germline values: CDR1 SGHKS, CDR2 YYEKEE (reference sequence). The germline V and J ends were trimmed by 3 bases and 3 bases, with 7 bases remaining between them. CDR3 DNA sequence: TGTGCCAGCAGCTCCGGGAGCTATAATTCACCCCTCCACTTT. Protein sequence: CASSSGSYNSPLHF.

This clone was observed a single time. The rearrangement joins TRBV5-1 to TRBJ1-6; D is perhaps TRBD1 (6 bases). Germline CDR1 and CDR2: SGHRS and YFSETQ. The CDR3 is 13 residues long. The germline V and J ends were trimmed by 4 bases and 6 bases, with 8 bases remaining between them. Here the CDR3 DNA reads TGCGCCAGCAGCCCGGACAGTAATTCACCCCTCCACTTT. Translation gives CASSPDSNSPLHF.

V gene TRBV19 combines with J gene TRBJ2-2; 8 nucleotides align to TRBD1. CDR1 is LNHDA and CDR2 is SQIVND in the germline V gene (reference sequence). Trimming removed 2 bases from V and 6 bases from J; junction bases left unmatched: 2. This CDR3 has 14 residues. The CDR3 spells CASSISGQAGELFF. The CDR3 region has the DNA TGTGCCAGTAGTATATCGGGACAGGCCGGGGAGCTGTTTTTT.

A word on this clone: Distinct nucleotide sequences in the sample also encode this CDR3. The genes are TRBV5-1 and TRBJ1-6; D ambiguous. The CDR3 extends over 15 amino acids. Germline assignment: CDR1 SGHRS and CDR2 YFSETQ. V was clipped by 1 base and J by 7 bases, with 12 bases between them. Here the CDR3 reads CASSLSAGSNSPLHF. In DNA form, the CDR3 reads TGCGCCAGCAGCTTGTCCGCAGGCTCAAATTCACCCCTCCACTTT.

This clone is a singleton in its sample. The CDR3 DNA reads as TGTGCCAGCAGCTTACAGGGGGCGGTTGAGACCCAGTACTTC. Translating it yields CASSLQGAVETQYF. V gene TRBV7-3 combines with J gene TRBJ2-5, with 8 bases lining up with TRBD1. The CDR3 has 14 residues. Unmatched junction bases numbered 4, after V lost 2 bases and J lost 5 bases. The germline V gene has CDR1 SGHTA and CDR2 FQGTGA.